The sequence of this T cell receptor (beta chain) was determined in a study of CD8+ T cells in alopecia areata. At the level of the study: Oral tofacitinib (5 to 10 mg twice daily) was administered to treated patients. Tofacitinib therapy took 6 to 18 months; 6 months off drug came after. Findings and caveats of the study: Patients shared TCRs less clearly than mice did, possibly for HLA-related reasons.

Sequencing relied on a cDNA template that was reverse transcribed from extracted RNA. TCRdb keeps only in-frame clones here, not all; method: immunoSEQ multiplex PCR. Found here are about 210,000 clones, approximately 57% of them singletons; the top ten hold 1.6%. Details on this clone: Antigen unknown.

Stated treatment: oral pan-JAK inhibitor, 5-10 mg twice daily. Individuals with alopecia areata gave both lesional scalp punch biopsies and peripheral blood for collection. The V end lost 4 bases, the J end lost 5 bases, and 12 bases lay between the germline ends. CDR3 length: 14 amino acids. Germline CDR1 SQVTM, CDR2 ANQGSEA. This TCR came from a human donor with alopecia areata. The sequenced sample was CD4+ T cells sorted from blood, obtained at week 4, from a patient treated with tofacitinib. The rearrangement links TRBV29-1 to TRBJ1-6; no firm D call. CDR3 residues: CSVAADAHNSPLHF. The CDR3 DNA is TGCAGCGTTGCTGCGGATGCACATAATTCACCCCTCCACTTT.